Here is one T cell receptor beta chain with its context. Its target antigen remains unknown. No much larger clone is present one base from it, and per-base qualities are unavailable. This sample is drawn from a study of CD8 T cells in Susac syndrome (dated by TCRdb to the late 2010s). The study in broad terms: Whether CD8+ T cell activation and differentiation in Susac syndrome was antigen driven was tested using repertoire sequencing. Study-level results and caveats: The number of individuals in the TCR sequencing and HLA analysis was recognized as being relatively small.

Peripheral blood CD8+ and CD4+ T cells from healthy donors, Susac syndrome patients and multiple sclerosis patients were profiled using high-throughput TCR beta sequencing. The healthy donors served as controls matched for age and sex. Bulk CD8+ and CD4+ T cells were purified by magnetic negative isolation, while CD8+ TEMRA cells were enriched using FACS. Blood was collected in EDTA tubes and processed within 24 hours, with PBMCs isolated through density gradient centrifugation. PBMCs intended for TCR sequencing were cryopreserved in liquid nitrogen and thawed later in a water bath at 37 degrees C. The sorted or isolated CD4+, CD8+ and CD8+ TEMRA cells reached a purity of at least 90%. V is pared back by 2 bases and J by 5 bases, with 7 bases lying between the germline termini. The CDR3, cysteine through phenylalanine, is 13 amino acids long. Only CDR3 DNA remains: 39 bases, in frame from the first base.

RNA was extracted using the RNeasy kit, and about 0.5 to 1 ug of the RNA was reverse transcribed with random hexamers. TCR beta CDR3 regions were amplified with the immunoSEQ multiplex PCR assay covering 54 Vbeta and 13 Jbeta segments. PCR amplification bias was corrected by using a synthetic template baseline for primer optimization and computational correction. The original methods were these. Only productive sequences were kept, with reads annotated to V, D and J genes according to IMGT and analyzed in immunoSEQ Analyzer. Clonality was calculated as one minus the Shannon entropy normalized by log2 of the number of productive unique sequences. For each patient and control, public and private clones were evaluated within the 100 most prevalent clones. A clone was defined as Susac-specific if it was absent from the healthy and MS cohorts, from over 1,000 published viral clones and from other ImmuneACCESS disease sequences. TCRdb reanalyzed the raw reads on its own, using fastp at Q25 for trimming and MiXCR for clone calling, and kept in-frame beta chains. Under each unique CDR3 protein, matching rows form one entry showing the most common genes and DNA. These V and J calls rely on TCRdb rather than the paper's analysis. The sample data list 180,000 or so distinct CDR3 sequences, and over 85% of these were observed just once. The ten largest make up approximately 0.1% of the sample.

The rearranged chain carries TRBV12-3 or TRBV12-4 and TRBJ1-5; the D gene lacks a confident call. The TCR originated in a human donor in good health. The sample comprised CD4+ T cells from PBMCs. The CDR3 region reads CASSLQRYQPQHF. The nucleotide sequence is given as TGTGCCAGCAGTTTACAGAGATATCAGCCCCAGCATTTT.